Detailed here is one T cell receptor (beta chain). Its target is not known. A read error may account for a junction end that differs from germline. The iRepertoire nested amplicon-rescue multiplex PCR amplified TCR alpha and beta CDR3s from RNA. Tissue mRNA or PBMC total RNA, roughly 90-450 ng, went into one-step reverse transcription and amplification. Each CDR3 protein is one row after TCRdb ran MiXCR on the multiplex PCR reads. The repertoire holds about 180,000 distinct CDR3 sequences, with around 40% as singletons. The data originate from a study of glioma-infiltrating T cells. Whole-study findings and limits: Very few CDR3 sequences were shared between tissue and blood. Gliomas, especially low-grade, showed above-expected tissue-blood divergence; non-neoplastic patients showed below.

The sequence derives from a human donor with low-grade glioma or glioblastoma, undergoing nonglioma brain surgery, or in good health (not recorded which). The sequencing sample was made of glioma tissue, nonneoplastic brain tissue, or PBMCs (not recorded which).

The CDR3 region is CTTSGKGDTDTQYF. In nucleotides, the CDR3 is TGTACCACCAGTGGTAAGGGGGACACAGATACGCAGTATTTT. The chain joins TRBV24-1 to TRBJ2-3; D may be TRBD1 (6 bases). This CDR3 spans 14 amino acids. Per germline, CDR1 KGHDR and CDR2 SFDVKD.